The rows below give T cell receptor beta chains drawn from one sample of a study of shared clonotypes between healthy human individuals. The protocol was immunoSEQ multiplex PCR, while the TCRdb copy is restricted to in-frame clones and leaves out a portion. The repertoire holds 2,500,000 or so clones, with roughly 90% as singletons. The sample comprised naive CD4+ T cells from PBMCs. These receptors all come from a young man in good health. Some clones in this sample may be carry-over from other donors' samples. CDR3s include the opening cysteine and the closing phenylalanine or tryptophan. D genes are given only for firm matches. Only some rows state a clone size, as once, few, many or a class for expanded clones.

j_call,clone_size,d_call,v_call,cdr3_aa,cdr3_nt
TRBJ2-7,NA,NA,TRBV6-6,CATTRDLTYEQYF,TGTGCCACCACACGGGACTTGACCTACGAGCAGTACTTC
TRBJ2-1,NA,NA,TRBV11-3,CASSSDSRDGQFF,TGTGCCAGCAGCTCGGACAGCCGGGACGGGCAGTTCTTC
TRBJ2-1,NA,NA,TRBV7-2,CASSQGARKFF,TGTGCCAGCAGCCAAGGGGCTAGAAAGTTCTTC
TRBJ2-3,NA,NA,TRBV9,CASSVAEGGTDTQYF,TGTGCCAGCAGCGTAGCGGAGGGGGGCACAGATACGCAGTATTTT
TRBJ1-2,NA,NA,TRBV6-5,CASIDPGASGYTF,TGTGCCAGCATAGACCCGGGGGCAAGCGGCTACACCTTC
TRBJ2-4,NA,NA,TRBV6-5,CASRGGSLAKNIQYF,TGTGCCAGCAGGGGGGGAAGTCTAGCCAAAAACATTCAGTACTTC
TRBJ2-3,NA,TRBD2,TRBV9,CASSASGHTDTQYF,TGTGCCAGCAGCGCTAGCGGGCACACAGATACGCAGTATTTT
TRBJ2-2,NA,TRBD1,TRBV28,CASSLTTGTDTGELFF,TGTGCCAGCAGTTTGACGACCGGGACAGACACCGGGGAGCTGTTTTTT
TRBJ1-1,few,NA,TRBV19,CASRTTGLSNTEAFF,TGTGCCAGTAGAACAACGGGCCTTTCGAACACTGAAGCTTTCTTT
TRBJ2-7,NA,NA,TRBV11-2,CASSLVRSISEQYF,TGTGCCAGCAGCTTAGTCAGGTCGATCAGCGAGCAGTACTTC
TRBJ2-1,once,NA,TRBV5-4,CASSFGPASEQFF,TGTGCCAGCAGCTTTGGACCAGCCAGTGAGCAGTTCTTC
TRBJ1-1,NA,NA,TRBV7-3,CASSPLKNTEAFF,TGTGCCAGCAGCCCCTTGAAGAACACTGAAGCTTTCTTT
TRBJ1-2,NA,NA,TRBV28,CASREIERYGYTF,TGTGCCAGCAGAGAAATAGAACGCTATGGCTACACCTTC
TRBJ1-4,few,NA,TRBV28,CASRMVAGPNEKLFF,TGTGCCAGCAGGATGGTGGCGGGTCCGAATGAAAAACTGTTTTTT
TRBJ2-7,NA,TRBD2,TRBV6-5,CASSYLAGEGYEQYF,TGTGCCAGCAGTTACTTGGCGGGAGAGGGGTACGAGCAGTACTTC
TRBJ1-2,NA,TRBD1,TRBV29-1,CSAGTGVGYTF,TGCAGCGCCGGGACAGGGGTGGGCTACACCTTC
TRBJ2-5,NA,NA,TRBV7-9,CASTPQGNEETQYF,TGTGCCAGCACCCCCCAAGGGAACGAAGAGACCCAGTACTTC